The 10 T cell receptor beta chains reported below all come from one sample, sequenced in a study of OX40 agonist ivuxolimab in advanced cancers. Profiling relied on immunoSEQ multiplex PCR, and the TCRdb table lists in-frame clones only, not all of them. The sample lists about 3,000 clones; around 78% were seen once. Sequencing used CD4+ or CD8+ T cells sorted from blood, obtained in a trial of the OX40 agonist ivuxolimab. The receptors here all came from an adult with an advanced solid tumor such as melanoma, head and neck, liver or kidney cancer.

In DNA, the CDR3 is TGTGCCAGTAGTATAGGCGGGACAGGGGCCTACGAGCAGTACTTC. Translation gives CASSIGGTGAYEQYF. This chain connects TRBV19 to TRBJ2-7; 10 bases agree with TRBD1. The CDR3 is made up of 15 amino acids. CDR1 and CDR2 from the germline V gene are LNHDA and SQIVND (reference sequence). Losses at the gene ends were 1 base for V and 2 bases for J; bases not matched to a gene: 2.

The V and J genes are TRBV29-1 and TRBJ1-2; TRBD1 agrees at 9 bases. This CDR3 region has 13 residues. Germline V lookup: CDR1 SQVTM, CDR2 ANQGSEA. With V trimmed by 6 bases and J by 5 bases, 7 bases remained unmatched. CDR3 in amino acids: CSVGDRETYGYTF. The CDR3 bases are TGCAGCGTCGGGGACAGGGAAACATATGGCTACACCTTC.

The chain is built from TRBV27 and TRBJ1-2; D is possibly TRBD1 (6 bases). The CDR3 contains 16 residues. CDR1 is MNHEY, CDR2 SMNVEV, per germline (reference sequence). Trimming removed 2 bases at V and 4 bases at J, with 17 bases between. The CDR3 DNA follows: TGTGCCAGCAGTTTAGGGTTGGGTACAGGGTCCTATGGCTACACCTTC. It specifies CASSLGLGTGSYGYTF.

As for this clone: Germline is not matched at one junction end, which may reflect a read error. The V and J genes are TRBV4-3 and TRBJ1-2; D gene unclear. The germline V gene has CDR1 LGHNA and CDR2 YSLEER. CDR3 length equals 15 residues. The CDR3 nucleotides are TGCGCCAGCAGCCAAGATTGGTCCCGCCTCGACATTGGGAACTTC. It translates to CASSQDWSRLDIGNF.

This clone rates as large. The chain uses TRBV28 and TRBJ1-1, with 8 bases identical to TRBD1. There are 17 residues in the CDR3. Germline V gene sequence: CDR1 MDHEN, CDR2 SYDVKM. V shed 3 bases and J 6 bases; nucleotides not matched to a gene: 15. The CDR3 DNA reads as TGTGCCAGCAGTTTTGGCTGGAATCGGGGACAGGCATCTGAAGCTTTCTTT. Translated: CASSFGWNRGQASEAFF.

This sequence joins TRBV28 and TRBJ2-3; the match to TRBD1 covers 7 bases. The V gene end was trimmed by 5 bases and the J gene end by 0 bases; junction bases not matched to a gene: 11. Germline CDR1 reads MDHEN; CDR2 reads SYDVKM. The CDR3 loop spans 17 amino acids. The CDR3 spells CASSKDMTGPSTDTQYF. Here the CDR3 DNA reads TGTGCCAGCAGTAAAGACATGACAGGGCCTAGCACAGATACGCAGTATTTT.

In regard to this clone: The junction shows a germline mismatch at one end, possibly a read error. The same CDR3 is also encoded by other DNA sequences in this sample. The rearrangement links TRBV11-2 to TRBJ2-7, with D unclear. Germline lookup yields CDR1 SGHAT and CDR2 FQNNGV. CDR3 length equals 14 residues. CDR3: CASSLDPGPYEQYF. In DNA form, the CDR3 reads TGTGCTAGCAGCTTAGATCCAGGCCCCTACGAGCAGTACTTC. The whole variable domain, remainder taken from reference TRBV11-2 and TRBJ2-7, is EAGVAQSPRYKIIEKRQSVAFWCNPISGHATLYWYQQILGQGPKLLIQFQNNGVVDDSQLPKDRFSAERLKGVDSTLKIQPAKLEDSAVYLCASSLDPGPYEQYFGPGTRLTVT.

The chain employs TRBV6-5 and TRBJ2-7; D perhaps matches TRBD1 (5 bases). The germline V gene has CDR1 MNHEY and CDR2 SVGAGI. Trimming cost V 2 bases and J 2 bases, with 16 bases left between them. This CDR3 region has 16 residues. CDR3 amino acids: CASSYRGRSPTYEQYF. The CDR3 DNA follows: TGTGCCAGCAGTTACAGGGGCAGATCCCCTACCTACGAGCAGTACTTC.

The CDR3 is CASSHPDGGRTSGYTF. In nucleotides, the CDR3 is TGCGCCAGCAGCCATCCGGATGGGGGAAGGACGAGTGGCTACACCTTC. The rearrangement joins TRBV4-1 to TRBJ1-2, with TRBD1 as a possible D gene (5 bases). Trimming took off 3 bases at V and 7 bases at J, with 21 bases between the two ends. The length of the CDR3 is 16 residues. CDR1 MGHRA and CDR2 YSYEKL come from the germline V gene.

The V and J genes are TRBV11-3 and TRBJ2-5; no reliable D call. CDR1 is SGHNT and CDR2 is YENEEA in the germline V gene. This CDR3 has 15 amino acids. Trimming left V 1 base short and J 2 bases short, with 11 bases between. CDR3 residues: CASSLGGQVQETQYF. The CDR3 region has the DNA TGTGCCAGCAGCTTAGGGGGTCAGGTACAAGAGACCCAGTACTTC. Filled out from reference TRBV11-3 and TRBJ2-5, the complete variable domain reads EAGVVQSPRYKIIEKKQPVAFWCNPISGHNTLYWYLQNLGQGPELLIRYENEEAVDDSQLPKDRFSAERLKGVDSTLKIQPAELGDSAVYLCASSLGGQVQETQYFGPGTRLLVL.